This T cell receptor (beta chain) appears in the sequencing data of a study of shared clonotypes between healthy human individuals. Study-wide points: At large depth, rarefaction still showed sorted-subset sequencing to be incomplete.

The V end lost 3 bases, the J end lost 0 bases, and 9 bases lay between the germline ends. Germline loops: CDR1 MDHEN, CDR2 SYDVKM. The CDR3 covers 15 residues. Clones were sequenced by immunoSEQ multiplex PCR, and TCRdb holds only the in-frame ones, with some missing. Of more than 600,000 clones in the sample, around 90% were seen once. As for this clone: Its antigen is not identified.

CD8 cells regarded as naive lacked CD45RO, were positively chosen for CCR7, and omitted terminally differentiated effector memory CD45RA+ cells. This TCR was sampled from a man under 40 in good health. V usage is TRBV28 and J usage is TRBJ2-1; D remains ambiguous. The source material was naive CD8+ T cells sorted from blood. For the CDR3, the DNA is TGTGCCAGCAGTTTGAGAGTGGGCTCCTACAATGAGCAGTTCTTC. Its protein product is CASSLRVGSYNEQFF.